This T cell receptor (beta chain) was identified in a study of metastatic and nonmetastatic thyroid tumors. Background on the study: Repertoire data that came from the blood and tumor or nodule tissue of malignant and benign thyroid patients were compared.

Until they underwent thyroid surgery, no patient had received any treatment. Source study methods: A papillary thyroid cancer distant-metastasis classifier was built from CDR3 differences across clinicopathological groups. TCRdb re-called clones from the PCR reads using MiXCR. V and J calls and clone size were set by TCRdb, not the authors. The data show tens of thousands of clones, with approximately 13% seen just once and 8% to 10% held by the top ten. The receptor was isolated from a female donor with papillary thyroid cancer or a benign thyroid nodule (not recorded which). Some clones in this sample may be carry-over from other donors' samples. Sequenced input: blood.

The CDR3 coding sequence is TGTGCCAGCAGCTTATACTCTCCCTCTGGGGCCAACGTCCTGACTTTC. It is translated as CASSLYSPSGANVLTF. This chain uses TRBV11-2 with TRBJ2-6; D is unclear. Germline loops: CDR1 SGHAT, CDR2 FQNNGV. Deletions cut 2 bases from V and 0 bases from J, with 8 bases between. The CDR3 is made up of 16 amino acids.